Many counts were recorded for the clone carrying this T cell receptor beta chain. In germline, CDR1 is WSHSY, CDR2 SAAADI. Trimming took 5 bases from V and 5 from J, leaving 6 bases between them. The CDR3 runs 11 residues. Amplicons of TCR beta CDR3 were generated from genomic DNA by two-round multiplex PCR. Round-one PCR had primers specific to each TRBV and TRBJ gene. TCRdb used MiXCR to reprocess the multiplex PCR reads, holding one entry per CDR3 protein. This table has 50,000 to 75,000 distinct CDR3 sequences, approximately 25% appearing once. This sample stems from a study of prognosis after radiotherapy for stage I lung cancer.

The receptor comes from a donor aged 50 or older with non-small cell lung cancer. Source: PBMCs, taken before or after stereotactic body radiation therapy (not recorded which). V usage is TRBV10-2 and J usage is TRBJ2-5; D is undetermined. In nucleotides, the CDR3 is TGCGCCAGCAGTAGACACGAGACCCAGTACTTC. It yields the protein CASSRHETQYF.